This entry describes one T cell receptor (beta chain). Antigen: not known. It was from unfractionated whole blood that total RNA was extracted. These data come from a study of human T cells and chemical hapten exposure. Study-level results: DPC sensitization produced no change in TCRs with frequency above 1 in 1000.

In the library, unique molecular identifiers were attached to individual cDNA molecules. TCRdb re-derived calls from the reads in MiXCR, one entry per CDR3 protein. This table has 120,000 or so distinct CDR3 sequences, less than 10% appearing once. The clonotype comes from a human donor in good health. Some clones in this sample may be carry-over from other donors' samples. The sequenced sample consisted of whole blood.

CDR3 region: CASSQDAGNQAFF. The CDR3, as DNA: TGCGCCAGCAGCCAAGATGCAGGGAATCAAGCTTTCTTT. V gene TRBV4-3 combines with J gene TRBJ1-1, with TRBD1 as a possible D gene (5 bases). Germline CDR1 and CDR2: LGHNA and YSLEER. CDR3 length: 13 residues. V lost 0 bases and J 9 bases, leaving 11 bases between the germline ends.